The entry below describes one T cell receptor (beta chain). Antigen specificity is unknown. The source material, RNA transcripts, was used to amplify TCR beta CDR3 regions. The study used the HTBI primer set for a first-round RT-PCR of the TCR CDR3. From the multiplex PCR reads, TCRdb called clonotypes with MiXCR, one entry per CDR3 protein. In the table there are a few hundred thousand distinct CDR3 sequences, about 15% of which are singletons. The CDR3 loop spans 15 amino acids. V lost 1 base, J lost 6 bases, and 13 bases lay in between. Germline V gene data show CDR1 as DFQATT and CDR2 as SNEGSKA (reference sequence). A patient was excluded if there was uncontrolled infection, other autoimmune disease, pregnancy or lactation. The data were taken from a study of T cells in Graves' hyperthyroidism and ophthalmopathy. Overall study context: Once the initial diagnosis was made, peripheral blood was obtained before any treatment.

Overall study findings and caveats: Stable hyperthyroidism was told apart from ophthalmopathy by a model built on 13 V-J features. Blood held most thyroid clonotypes expanded above 0.001 frequency.

The sequenced sample was blood. The sequence derives from a woman aged 25 to 45 with Graves' hyperthyroidism that later progressed to Graves' ophthalmopathy. The rearrangement links TRBV20-1 to TRBJ1-6; weak D call: TRBD1 (5 bases). The CDR3 DNA sequence: TGCAGTGCTAGAGTCGTATCAGGGAGTAATTCACCCCTCCACTTT. Protein: CSARVVSGSNSPLHF.